This T cell receptor (beta chain) is from a study of T cells in Graves' hyperthyroidism and ophthalmopathy. CDR3 length: 15 residues. The germline gives CDR1 SGHAT, CDR2 FQNNGV. V dropped 3 bases and J dropped 1 base, with 12 bases sitting between them. TCR beta CDR3 sequences were amplified from RNA transcripts. A first-round RT-PCR of the TCR CDR3 used the HTBI primer set. TCRdb itself ran the multiplex PCR reads through MiXCR, one entry per CDR3 protein. Here the sample spans hundreds of thousands of distinct CDR3 sequences, less than 25% being singletons. The clonotype was recovered from a woman in her 30s with Graves' ophthalmopathy. Material: blood. The V and J genes are TRBV11-2 and TRBJ1-1, with D possibly matching TRBD1 (5 bases). CDR3 sequence reads: CASSLEWGPNTEAFF. CDR3 in DNA: TGTGCCAGCAGCTTGGAGTGGGGACCGAACACTGAAGCTTTCTTT.